This note documents a single T cell receptor (beta chain) sequence. An end of the junction differs from the germline gene, which may be a read error. These data are taken from a study of tumor-infiltrating lymphocytes in primary liver carcinoma. Across the whole study: Read depth, roughly 3.5 to 7.13 million productive TCRbeta reads, did not differ significantly between tissues.

From approximately 500 ng total RNA, TCR beta cDNA was generated with a primer in the constant region. Library construction for TCR beta comprised three nested multiplex PCR rounds performed with slightly modified ARM-PCR. Rounds one and two of PCR, each of 10 cycles, were primed with TRBV1-TRBV30 forward primers and a C-beta reverse primer. TCRdb ran MiXCR on the multiplex PCR reads and lists one entry per CDR3 protein. The sample records roughly 23,000 distinct CDR3 sequences, around 76% being singletons. Germline V CDR1 and CDR2: SGHNT, YYREEE (reference sequence). The CDR3 runs 12 residues. Unsorted bulk tissue, roughly 20-33 mg of it, served as the source for co-extraction of RNA and DNA. The study enrolled treatment-naive patients with chronic HBV infection. In every tumor sample, viable tumor cells made up over 90%.

The TCR comes from a man aged 40-49 years with primary liver carcinoma and hepatitis B virus infection. This chain uses TRBV5-4 with TRBJ2-5; tentatively, D is TRBD2 (5 bases). The specimen sequenced was liver tumor tissue from sampling region 1. The subset here: tumor region T1, superior pole. The CDR3 reads CASSLSSRTQYF. CDR3 nucleotide sequence: TGCGCTAGCAGCCTCTCGTCCCGGACCCAGTACTTC.